This TCR beta chain was identified in a study of T cell responses to AZD1222 COVID-19 vaccine. In germline, CDR1 is MRHNA, CDR2 SNTAGT. The CDR3 is 15 residues long. V lost 2 bases to trimming and J lost 5 bases; unmatched junction nucleotides: 6. As for this clone: Its antigen remains unidentified.

General observations from the study: Breadth and depth of Spike-specific TCRs rose after two AZD1222 doses.

Profiled with immunoSEQ multiplex PCR; TCRdb holds only in-frame clones, not every one. The table shows tens of thousands of clones, with under 95% occurring only once. The TCR originated in an adult who received the MenACWY meningococcal vaccine as a control. Sequenced material: peripheral blood, taken 28 days after the second dose of the MenACWY control vaccine. The chain joins TRBV6-4 to TRBJ1-5; TRBD1 matches 7 bases. The CDR3 protein is CASSDSRDRDQPQHF. The DNA for the CDR3 is TGTGCCAGCAGTGACAGCCGGGACAGAGATCAGCCCCAGCATTTT.